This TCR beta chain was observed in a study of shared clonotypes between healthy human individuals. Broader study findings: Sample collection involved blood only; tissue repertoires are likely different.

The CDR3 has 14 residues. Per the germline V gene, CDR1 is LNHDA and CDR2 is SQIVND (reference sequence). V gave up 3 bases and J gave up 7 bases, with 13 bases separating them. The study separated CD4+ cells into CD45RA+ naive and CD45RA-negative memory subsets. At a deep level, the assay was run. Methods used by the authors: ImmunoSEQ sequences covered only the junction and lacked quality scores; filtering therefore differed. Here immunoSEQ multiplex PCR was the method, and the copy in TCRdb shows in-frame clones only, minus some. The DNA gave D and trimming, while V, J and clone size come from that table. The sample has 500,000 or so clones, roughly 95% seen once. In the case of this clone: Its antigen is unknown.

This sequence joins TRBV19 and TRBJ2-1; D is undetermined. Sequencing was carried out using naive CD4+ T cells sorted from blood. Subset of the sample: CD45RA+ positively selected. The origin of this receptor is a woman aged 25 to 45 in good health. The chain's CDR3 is CASSIQVGGNEQFF. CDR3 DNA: TGTGCCAGTAGTATTCAGGTGGGCGGAAATGAGCAGTTCTTC.